The 10 T cell receptor beta chains below all came from one sample that was sequenced in a study of blood T cell repertoires in COVID-19. Sequenced by immunoSEQ multiplex PCR; TCRdb stores in-frame clones only, minus some. The table lists around 200,000 clones, around 90% of them singletons. Sequenced material: PBMCs or T cells enriched from blood (not recorded which). The receptor source for this set is a woman aged 25 to 45 who had recovered from COVID-19.

The chain joins TRBV11-3 to TRBJ2-7; D is perhaps TRBD1 (6 bases). Germline CDR1 SGHNT, CDR2 YENEEA. Deletions cut 5 bases from V and 4 bases from J, with 15 bases between. The CDR3 runs 14 residues. The CDR3 bases are TGTGCCAGCAGCAAAGGGGGACATAATTACGAGCAGTACTTC. Its translation is CASSKGGHNYEQYF.

This clone has only a few counts. J is TRBJ2-5 and V is TRBV6-2 or TRBV6-3; a possible D gene is TRBD1 (6 bases). CDR3 length: 15 residues. The V end was cut by 6 bases, the J end by 1 base, with 15 bases between. Germline CDR1 is MNHEY and CDR2 is SVGEGT. CDR3 sequence: CASSRTAFPQETQYF. CDR3 nucleotide sequence: TGTGCCAGCAGCCGGACAGCCTTCCCCCAAGAGACCCAGTACTTC.

The chain carries TRBV27 and TRBJ1-2, with D uncertain. Between the trimmed V and J ends, which lost 3 bases and 4 bases, there was a span of 12 bases. This CDR3 has 14 amino acids. Germline CDR1 MNHEY, CDR2 SMNVEV (reference sequence). CDR3 protein: CASSFRRASYGYTF. The CDR3 nucleotides are TGTGCCAGCAGTTTCCGGCGGGCCTCCTATGGCTACACCTTC.

The V and J genes are TRBV7-2 and TRBJ2-3; 8 bases agree with TRBD2. Trimming at V came to 7 bases and at J to 2 bases, leaving 8 bases not matched to a gene. Germline CDR1 and CDR2: SGHTA and FQGNSA. This CDR3 contains 15 residues. CDR3 region: CASTVAGTYTDTQYF. For the CDR3, the DNA is TGTGCCAGCACCGTAGCGGGGACTTACACAGATACGCAGTATTTT.

The genes are TRBV15 and TRBJ2-7; 15 nucleotides align to TRBD2. Germline trimming cut 2 bases from V and 5 bases from J; bases unmatched to any gene: 4. Per the germline V gene, CDR1 is LNHNV and CDR2 is YYDKDF (reference sequence). This CDR3 is built from 16 residues. This CDR3 is CATSRRRTSGGDEQYF. The DNA of the CDR3 is TGTGCCACCAGCAGACGACGGACTAGCGGGGGGGACGAGCAGTACTTC.

The CDR3 nucleotides are TGTGCCAGCAGCTCTTTTCAGGGTATTGAATACGAGCAGTACTTC. Encoded protein: CASSSFQGIEYEQYF. V and J are TRBV7-2 and TRBJ2-7, with a tentative D call TRBD1 (5 bases). The CDR3 runs 15 residues. From germline, CDR1 is SGHTA and CDR2 FQGNSA. V lost 4 bases, J lost 4 bases, and 17 bases lay in between.

This rearrangement joins TRBV4-1 to TRBJ1-6, with 9 bases matching TRBD1. Germline lookup yields CDR1 MGHRA and CDR2 YSYEKL. The CDR3 has 15 amino acids. J gave up 11 bases and V 2 bases, and 7 bases lay outside the gene matches. CDR3: CASSQPGQGTPPLHF. As DNA, the CDR3 is TGCGCCAGCAGCCAACCCGGACAGGGGACGCCACCCCTCCACTTT.

This clone was seen a single time. This rearrangement joins TRBV6-2 or TRBV6-3 to TRBJ1-2; 10 bases are shared with TRBD1. Unmatched junction bases numbered 4, after V lost 6 bases and J lost 0 bases. This CDR3 contains 15 residues. CDR1 is MNHEY and CDR2 is SVGEGT in the germline V gene. The CDR3 region has the DNA TGTGCCAGCAGCCCGGGACAGGGGTCTAACTATGGCTACACCTTC. It translates to CASSPGQGSNYGYTF.

The rearrangement links TRBV4-1 to TRBJ2-7; the D is unclear. The germline V gene encodes CDR1 MGHRA and CDR2 YSYEKL. Deletions cut 0 bases from V and 0 bases from J, with 12 bases between. The CDR3 length is 16 residues. CDR3 residues: CASSQDGLESSYEQYF. For the CDR3, the DNA is TGCGCCAGCAGCCAAGATGGGTTGGAGAGCTCCTACGAGCAGTACTTC.

The chain joins TRBV9 to TRBJ2-2; D may be TRBD2 (6 bases). CDR1 SGDLS and CDR2 YYNGEE come from the germline V gene. Trimming took 4 bases from V and 1 from J, leaving 8 bases between them. The CDR3 consists of 14 residues. The CDR3 here is CASSTGGNTGELFF. CDR3 in DNA: TGTGCCAGCAGCACCGGGGGGAACACCGGGGAGCTGTTTTTT.